This TCR beta chain was identified in a study of shared clonotypes between healthy human individuals. The CDR3 spans 16 residues. From germline, CDR1 is LGHNA and CDR2 YNFKEQ. The V gene lost 4 bases and the J gene lost 1 base, with 17 bases spanning the gap. The table came from immunoSEQ multiplex PCR; TCRdb's copy has only in-frame clones and leaves some out. Seen here are 90,000 to 120,000 clones, roughly 70% observed once, and the top ten hold over 20%. The sequenced material came from memory CD8+ T cells sorted from blood. Sample subset: CD45RO+ cells pooled with CCR7-negative TemRA cells. The TCR sequence derives from a woman in her 30s in good health. The rearrangement uses TRBV4-2 and TRBJ2-7; tentative D call: TRBD2 (6 bases). The CDR3 nucleotides read TGTGCCAGCAGCCGAGAAGAGGGACTCTCATCCTACGAGCAGTACTTC. It encodes CASSREEGLSSYEQYF.